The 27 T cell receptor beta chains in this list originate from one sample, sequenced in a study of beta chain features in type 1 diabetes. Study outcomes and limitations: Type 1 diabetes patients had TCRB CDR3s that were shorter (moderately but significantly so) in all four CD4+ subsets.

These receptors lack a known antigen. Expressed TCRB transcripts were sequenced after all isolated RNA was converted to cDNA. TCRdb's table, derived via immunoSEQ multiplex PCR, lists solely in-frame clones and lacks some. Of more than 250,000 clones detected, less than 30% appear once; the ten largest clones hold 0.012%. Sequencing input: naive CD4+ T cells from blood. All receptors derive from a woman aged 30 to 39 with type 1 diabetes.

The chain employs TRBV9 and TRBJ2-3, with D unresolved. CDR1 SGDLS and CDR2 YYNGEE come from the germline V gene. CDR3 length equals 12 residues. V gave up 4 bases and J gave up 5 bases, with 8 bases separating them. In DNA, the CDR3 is TGTGCCAGCAGCCGAGAGTTAGATACGCAGTATTTT. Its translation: CASSRELDTQYF.

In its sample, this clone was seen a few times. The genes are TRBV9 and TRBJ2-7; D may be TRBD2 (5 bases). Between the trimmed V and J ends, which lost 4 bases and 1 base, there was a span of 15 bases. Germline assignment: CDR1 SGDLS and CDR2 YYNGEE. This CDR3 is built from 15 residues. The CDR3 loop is CASSPQRHPSYEQYF. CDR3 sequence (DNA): TGTGCCAGCAGCCCCCAGCGGCACCCATCCTACGAGCAGTACTTC. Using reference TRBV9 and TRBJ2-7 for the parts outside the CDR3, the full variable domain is DSGVTQTPKHLITATGQRVTLRCSPRSGDLSVYWYQQSLDQGLQFLIQYYNGEERAKGNILERFSAQQFPDLHSELNLSSLELGDSALYFCASSPQRHPSYEQYFGPGTRLTVT.

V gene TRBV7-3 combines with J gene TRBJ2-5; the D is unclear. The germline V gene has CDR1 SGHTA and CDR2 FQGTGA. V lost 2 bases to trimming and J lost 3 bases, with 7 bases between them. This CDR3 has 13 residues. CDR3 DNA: TGTGCCAGCAGCTTAGATAGTGAAGAGACCCAGTACTTC. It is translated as CASSLDSEETQYF.

The CDR3: CASSRSGSTDTQYF. CDR3 nucleotide sequence: TGTGCCAGCAGCAGGAGCGGTAGCACAGATACGCAGTATTTT. The J gene is TRBJ2-3, the V gene TRBV11-3, with D tentatively TRBD2 (5 bases). The germline V gene has CDR1 SGHNT and CDR2 YENEEA. V lost 5 bases to trimming and J lost 0 bases, with 9 bases between them. The CDR3 is 14 residues long.

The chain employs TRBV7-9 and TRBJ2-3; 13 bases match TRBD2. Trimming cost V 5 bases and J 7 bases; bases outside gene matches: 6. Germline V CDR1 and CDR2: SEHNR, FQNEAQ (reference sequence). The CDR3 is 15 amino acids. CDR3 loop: CASSPGLAGFHTQYF. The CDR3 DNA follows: TGTGCCAGCAGCCCGGGACTAGCGGGATTCCATACGCAGTATTTT. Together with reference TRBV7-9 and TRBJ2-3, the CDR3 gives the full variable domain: DTGVSQNPRHKITKRGQNVTFRCDPISEHNRLYWYRQTLGQGPEFLTYFQNEAQLEKSRLLSDRFSAERPKGSFSTLEIQRTEQGDSAMYLCASSPGLAGFHTQYFGPGTRLTVL.

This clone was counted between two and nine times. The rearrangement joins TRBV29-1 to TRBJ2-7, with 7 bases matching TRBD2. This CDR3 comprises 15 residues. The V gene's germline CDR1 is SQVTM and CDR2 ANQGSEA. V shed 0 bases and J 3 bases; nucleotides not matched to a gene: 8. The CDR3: CSVEDWGGRNYEQYF. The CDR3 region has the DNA TGCAGCGTTGAAGATTGGGGGGGAAGGAACTACGAGCAGTACTTC.

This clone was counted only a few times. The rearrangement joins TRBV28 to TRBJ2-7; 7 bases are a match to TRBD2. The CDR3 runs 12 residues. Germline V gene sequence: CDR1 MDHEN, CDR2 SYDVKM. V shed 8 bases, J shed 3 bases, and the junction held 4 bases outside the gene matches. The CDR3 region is CASERGDYEQYF. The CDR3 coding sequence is TGTGCCAGCGAACGGGGGGACTACGAGCAGTACTTC.

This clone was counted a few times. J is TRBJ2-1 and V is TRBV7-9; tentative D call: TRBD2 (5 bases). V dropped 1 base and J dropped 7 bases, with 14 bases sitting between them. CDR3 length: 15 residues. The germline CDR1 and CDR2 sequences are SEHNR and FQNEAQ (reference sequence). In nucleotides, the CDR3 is TGTGCCAGCAGCTTAGATCTAGCTTCGAGTAATGAGCAGTTCTTC. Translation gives CASSLDLASSNEQFF.

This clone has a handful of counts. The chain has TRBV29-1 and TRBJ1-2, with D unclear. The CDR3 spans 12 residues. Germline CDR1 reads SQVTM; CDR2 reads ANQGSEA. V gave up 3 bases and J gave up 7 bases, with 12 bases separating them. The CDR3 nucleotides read TGCAGCGTTGATTTTCCCTCGGGTGGCTACACCTTC. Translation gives CSVDFPSGGYTF. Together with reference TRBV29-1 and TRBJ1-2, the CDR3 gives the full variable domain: SAVISQKPSRDICQRGTSLTIQCQVDSQVTMMFWYRQQPGQSLTLIATANQGSEATYESGFVIDKFPISRPNLTFSTLTVSNMSPEDSSIYLCSVDFPSGGYTFGSGTRLTVV.

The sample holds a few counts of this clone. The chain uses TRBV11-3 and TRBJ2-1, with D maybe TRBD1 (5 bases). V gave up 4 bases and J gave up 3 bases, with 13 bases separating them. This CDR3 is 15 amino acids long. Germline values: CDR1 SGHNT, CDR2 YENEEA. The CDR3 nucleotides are TGTGCCAGCAGCTCCAGGGTAGTTAACTACAATGAGCAGTTCTTC. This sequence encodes CASSSRVVNYNEQFF.

DNA of the CDR3: TGCAGCGTAGAGGTAGAGACCCAGTACTTC. As protein: CSVEVETQYF. J is TRBJ2-5 and V is TRBV29-1, with D uncertain. Trimming shortened V by 6 bases and J by 4 bases, and 6 bases separated the two germline ends. The CDR3 is made up of 10 amino acids. Germline V gene sequence: CDR1 SQVTM, CDR2 ANQGSEA. Full variable domain (outside the CDR3, taken from reference TRBV29-1 and TRBJ2-5): SAVISQKPSRDICQRGTSLTIQCQVDSQVTMMFWYRQQPGQSLTLIATANQGSEATYESGFVIDKFPISRPNLTFSTLTVSNMSPEDSSIYLCSVEVETQYFGPGTRLLVL.

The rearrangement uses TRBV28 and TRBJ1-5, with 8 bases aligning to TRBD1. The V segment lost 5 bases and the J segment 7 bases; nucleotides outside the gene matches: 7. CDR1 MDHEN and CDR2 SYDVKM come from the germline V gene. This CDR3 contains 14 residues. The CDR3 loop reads CASSPSGGRQPQHF. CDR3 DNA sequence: TGTGCCAGCAGTCCCTCAGGGGGCAGGCAGCCCCAGCATTTT. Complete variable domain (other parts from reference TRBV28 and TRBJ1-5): DVKVTQSSRYLVKRTGEKVFLECVQDMDHENMFWYRQDPGLGLRLIYFSYDVKMKEKGDIPEGYSVSREKKERFSLILESASTNQTSMYLCASSPSGGRQPQHFGDGTRLSIL.

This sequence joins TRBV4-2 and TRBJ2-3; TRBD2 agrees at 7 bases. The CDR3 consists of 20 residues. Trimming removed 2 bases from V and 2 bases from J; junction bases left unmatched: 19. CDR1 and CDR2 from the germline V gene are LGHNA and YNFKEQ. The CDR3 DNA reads TGTGCCAGCAGCCAATACTTTAACCCGGGGGGAGCGGCGGTCACAGATACGCAGTATTTT. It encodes CASSQYFNPGGAAVTDTQYF.

The CDR3 spells CASSYGEPGYTF. The CDR3 coding sequence is TGCGCCAGCAGCTATGGAGAACCTGGCTACACCTTC. The genes are TRBV5-1 and TRBJ1-2; D unclear. CDR1 and CDR2 from the germline V gene are SGHRS and YFSETQ. The CDR3 runs 12 residues. The ends were cut back, 3 bases at V and 7 bases at J, with 10 bases in the middle.

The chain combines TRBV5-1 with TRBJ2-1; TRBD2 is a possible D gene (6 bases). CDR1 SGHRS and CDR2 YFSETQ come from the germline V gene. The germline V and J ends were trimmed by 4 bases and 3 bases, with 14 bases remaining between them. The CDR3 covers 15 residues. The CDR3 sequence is CASSGLGTLYNEQFF. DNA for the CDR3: TGCGCCAGCAGCGGGCTTGGGACTCTCTACAATGAGCAGTTCTTC.

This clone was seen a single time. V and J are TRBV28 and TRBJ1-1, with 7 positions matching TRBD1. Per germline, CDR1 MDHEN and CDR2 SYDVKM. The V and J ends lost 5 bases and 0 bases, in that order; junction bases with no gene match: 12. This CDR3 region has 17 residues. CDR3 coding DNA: TGTGCCAGCAGTCTATTGCCGGGACAGTATTTGAACACTGAAGCTTTCTTT. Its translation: CASSLLPGQYLNTEAFF. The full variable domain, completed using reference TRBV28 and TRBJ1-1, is DVKVTQSSRYLVKRTGEKVFLECVQDMDHENMFWYRQDPGLGLRLIYFSYDVKMKEKGDIPEGYSVSREKKERFSLILESASTNQTSMYLCASSLLPGQYLNTEAFFGQGTRLTVV.

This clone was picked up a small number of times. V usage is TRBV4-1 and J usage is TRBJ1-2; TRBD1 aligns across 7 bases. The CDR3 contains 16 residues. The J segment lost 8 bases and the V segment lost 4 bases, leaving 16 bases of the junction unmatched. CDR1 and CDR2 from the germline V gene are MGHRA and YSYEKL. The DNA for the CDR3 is TGCGCCAGCAGCCGATTCGCCCGGGACAGCCCGGGGGGCTACACCTTC. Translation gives CASSRFARDSPGGYTF.

CDR3 DNA: TGTGCCTGGTCCCCAGGGGCTCTGAACACTGAAGCTTTCTTT. It codes for CAWSPGALNTEAFF. The chain joins TRBV30 to TRBJ1-1; tentative D call: TRBD1 (6 bases). Germline CDR1 and CDR2: GTSNPN and SVGIG (reference sequence). The V end was cut by 5 bases, the J end by 0 bases, with 13 bases between. This CDR3 has 14 residues.

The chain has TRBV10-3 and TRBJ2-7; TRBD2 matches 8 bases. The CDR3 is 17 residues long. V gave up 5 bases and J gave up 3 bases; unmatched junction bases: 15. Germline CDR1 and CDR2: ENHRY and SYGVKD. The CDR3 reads CAISPQSTSDVGYEQYF. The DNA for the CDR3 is TGTGCCATCAGTCCCCAATCGACTAGCGACGTTGGCTACGAGCAGTACTTC.

In DNA form, the CDR3 reads TGCGCCAGCAGCTTGGGGAACACAGGGGGAGAAGCTTTCTTT. Amino acid sequence: CASSLGNTGGEAFF. The chain links TRBV5-1 to TRBJ1-1, with 8 bases aligning to TRBD1. CDR1 and CDR2 (germline): SGHRS, YFSETQ. The trim removed 0 bases at V and 8 bases at J, leaving 6 bases unmatched. The CDR3 runs to 14 residues.

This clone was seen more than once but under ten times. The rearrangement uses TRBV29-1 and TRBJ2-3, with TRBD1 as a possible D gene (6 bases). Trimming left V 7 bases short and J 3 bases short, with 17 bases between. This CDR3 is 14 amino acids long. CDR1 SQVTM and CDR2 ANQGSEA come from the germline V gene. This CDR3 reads CSGIPQGRTDTQYF. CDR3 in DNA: TGCAGCGGCATCCCACAGGGTAGGACAGATACGCAGTATTTT.

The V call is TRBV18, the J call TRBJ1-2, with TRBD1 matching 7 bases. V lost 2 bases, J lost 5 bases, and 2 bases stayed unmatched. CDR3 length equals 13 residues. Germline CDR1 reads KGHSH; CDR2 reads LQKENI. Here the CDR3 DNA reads TGTGCCAGCTCACCAGAGACAGGGTATGGCTACACCTTC. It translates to CASSPETGYGYTF.

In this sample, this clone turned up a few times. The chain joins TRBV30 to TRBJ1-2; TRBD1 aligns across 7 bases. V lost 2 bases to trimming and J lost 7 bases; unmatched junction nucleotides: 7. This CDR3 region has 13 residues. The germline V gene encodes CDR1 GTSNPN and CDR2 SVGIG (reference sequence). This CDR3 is CAWSSHRGGGYTF. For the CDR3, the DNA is TGTGCCTGGAGTTCACACAGGGGCGGTGGCTACACCTTC.

The CDR3 region has the DNA TGTGCCAGCAGCCCCACCGGACAGGGGAACACTGAAGCTTTCTTT. Its protein product is CASSPTGQGNTEAFF. The rearrangement joins TRBV5-4 to TRBJ1-1; TRBD1 matches at 8 bases. Trimming removed 4 bases from V and 1 base from J; junction bases left unmatched: 6. CDR1 is SGHNT, CDR2 YYREEE, per germline (reference sequence). The CDR3 sequence is 15 residues long. Full variable domain (rest looked up from reference TRBV5-4 and TRBJ1-1): ETGVTQSPTHLIKTRGQQVTLRCSSQSGHNTVSWYQQALGQGPQFIFQYYREEENGRGNFPPRFSGLQFPNYSSELNVNALELDDSALYLCASSPTGQGNTEAFFGQGTRLTVV.

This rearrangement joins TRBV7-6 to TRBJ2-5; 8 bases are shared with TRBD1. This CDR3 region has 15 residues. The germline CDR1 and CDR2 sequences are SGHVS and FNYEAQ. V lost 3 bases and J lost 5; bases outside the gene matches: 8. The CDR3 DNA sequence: TGTGCCAGCAGCTTGAAACAGGGGGGTTCCGAGACCCAGTACTTC. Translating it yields CASSLKQGGSETQYF.

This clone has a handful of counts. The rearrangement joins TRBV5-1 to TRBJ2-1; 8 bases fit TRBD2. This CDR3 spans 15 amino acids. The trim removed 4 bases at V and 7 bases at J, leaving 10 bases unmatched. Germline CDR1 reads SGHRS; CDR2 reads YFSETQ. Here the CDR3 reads CASSPWTSQDNEQFF. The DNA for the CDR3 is TGCGCCAGCAGCCCATGGACTAGCCAGGATAATGAGCAGTTCTTC.

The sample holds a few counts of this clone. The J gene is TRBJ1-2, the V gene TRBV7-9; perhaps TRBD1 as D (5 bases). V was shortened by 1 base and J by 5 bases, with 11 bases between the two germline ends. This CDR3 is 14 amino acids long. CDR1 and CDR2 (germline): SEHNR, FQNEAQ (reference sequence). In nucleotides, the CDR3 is TGTGCCAGCAGCTTAGGTCGGCAGGGTTATGGCTACACCTTC. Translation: CASSLGRQGYGYTF.